This record covers a single T cell receptor (beta chain). The antigen is unknown. Single viable CD3+CD4+CD8-CD45RO+ cells were sorted as the memory CD4+ T cells. Per the germline V gene, CDR1 is SGHAT and CDR2 is FQNNGV. The CDR3 is made up of 15 amino acids. The germline V and J ends were trimmed by 5 bases and 1 base, with 13 bases remaining between them. This sample is part of a study of memory CD4+ T cells and cytomegalovirus serostatus. Profiling relied on immunoSEQ multiplex PCR, and the TCRdb table lists in-frame clones only, not all of them. The sample records under 50,000 clones, approximately 74% being singletons. Study-wide results and caveats: Suggested: most of the CMV-linked TCR signature lies in CD4+ memory cells. Of 150 to 200 reported CMV TCRbeta sequences, 60 to 85 were found in memory CD4+ repertoires.

The sequence was collected from an adult in good health and CMV-seropositive. The genes are TRBV11-2 and TRBJ2-3, with D possibly being TRBD1 (6 bases). Input material: memory CD4+ T cells from blood. This CDR3 reads CASSRTGFRTDTQYF. The CDR3, as DNA: TGTGCCAGCAGCCGAACAGGGTTCCGCACAGATACGCAGTATTTT.